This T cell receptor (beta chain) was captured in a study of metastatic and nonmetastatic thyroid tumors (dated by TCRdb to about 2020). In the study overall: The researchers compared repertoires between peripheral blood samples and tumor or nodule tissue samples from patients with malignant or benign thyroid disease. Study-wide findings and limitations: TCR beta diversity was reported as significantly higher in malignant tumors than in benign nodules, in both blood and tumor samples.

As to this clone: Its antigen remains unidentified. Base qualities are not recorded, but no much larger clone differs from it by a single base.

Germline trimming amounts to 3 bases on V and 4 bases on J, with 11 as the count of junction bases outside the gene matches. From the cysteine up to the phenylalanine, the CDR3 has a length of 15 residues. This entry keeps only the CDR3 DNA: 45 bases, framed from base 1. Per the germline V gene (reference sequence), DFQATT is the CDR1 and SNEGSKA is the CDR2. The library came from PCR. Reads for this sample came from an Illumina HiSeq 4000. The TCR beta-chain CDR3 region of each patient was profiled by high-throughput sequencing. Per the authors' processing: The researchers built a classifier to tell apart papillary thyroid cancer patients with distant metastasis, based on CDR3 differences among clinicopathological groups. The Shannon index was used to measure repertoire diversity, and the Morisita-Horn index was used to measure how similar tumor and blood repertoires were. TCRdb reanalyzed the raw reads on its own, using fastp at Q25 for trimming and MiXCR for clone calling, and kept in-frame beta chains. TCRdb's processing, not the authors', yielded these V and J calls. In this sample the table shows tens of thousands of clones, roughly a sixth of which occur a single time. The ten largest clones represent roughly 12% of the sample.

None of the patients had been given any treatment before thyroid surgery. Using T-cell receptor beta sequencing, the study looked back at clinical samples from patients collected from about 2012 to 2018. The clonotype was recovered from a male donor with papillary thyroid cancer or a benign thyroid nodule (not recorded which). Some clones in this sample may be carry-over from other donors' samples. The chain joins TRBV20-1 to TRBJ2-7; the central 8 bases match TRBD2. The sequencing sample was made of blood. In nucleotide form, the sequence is TGCAGTGCTAGGGTCGGCGGGAGGTCTACGTACGAGCAGTACTTC. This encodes CSARVGGRSTYEQYF.